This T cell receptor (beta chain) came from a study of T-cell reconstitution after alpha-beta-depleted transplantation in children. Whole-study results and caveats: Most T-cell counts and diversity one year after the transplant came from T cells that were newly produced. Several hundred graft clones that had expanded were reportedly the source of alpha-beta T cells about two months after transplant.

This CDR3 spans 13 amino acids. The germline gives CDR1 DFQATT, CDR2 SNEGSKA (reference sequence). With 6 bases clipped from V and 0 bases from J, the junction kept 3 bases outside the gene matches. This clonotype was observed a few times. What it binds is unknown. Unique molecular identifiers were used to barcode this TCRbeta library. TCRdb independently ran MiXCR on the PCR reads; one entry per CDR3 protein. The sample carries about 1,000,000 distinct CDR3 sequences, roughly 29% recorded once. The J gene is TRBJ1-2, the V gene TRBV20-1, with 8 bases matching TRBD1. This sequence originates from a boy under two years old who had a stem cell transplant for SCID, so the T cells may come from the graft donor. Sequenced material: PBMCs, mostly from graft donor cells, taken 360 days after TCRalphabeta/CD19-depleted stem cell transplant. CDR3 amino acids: CSARTGTNYGYTF. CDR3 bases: TGCAGTGCGAGGACAGGGACTAACTATGGCTACACCTTC.